Presented here are 16 T cell receptor beta chains from one specimen sequenced in a study of identical twins. TCRdb re-called the 5' RACE reads with MiXCR, one entry per CDR3 protein. Of 200,000 to 250,000 distinct CDR3 sequences listed, roughly an eighth are singletons. The data were also submitted as part of a second study, on yellow fever vaccine responses in identical twins.

What was sequenced was memory (CD45RO+) T cells sorted from blood. Receptors originate from a woman younger than 30 in good health.

V gene TRBV5-1 combines with J gene TRBJ2-2, with 8 bases that match TRBD1. Trimming removed 4 bases from V and 0 bases from J; junction bases left unmatched: 8. The CDR3 runs 17 residues. The germline gives CDR1 SGHRS, CDR2 YFSETQ. This CDR3 reads CASSPLMDRANTGELFF. CDR3 bases: TGCGCCAGCAGCCCGCTTATGGACAGGGCGAACACCGGGGAGCTGTTTTTT.

This clonotype came up a few times. J is TRBJ2-5 and V is TRBV14; 13 bases line up with TRBD2. After removal of 1 base from V and 0 bases from J, the junction contained 8 bases not matched to a gene. Germline assignment: CDR1 SGHDN and CDR2 FVKESK. The CDR3 loop spans 19 amino acids. The DNA for the CDR3 is TGTGCCAGCAGCCAAGCCGGGACTAGCGGGACCTCGTACCAAGAGACCCAGTACTTC. This translates into CASSQAGTSGTSYQETQYF.

The J gene is TRBJ2-1, the V gene TRBV20-1, with unresolved D. V was clipped by 4 bases and J by 4 bases, with 8 bases between them. The CDR3 is 12 amino acids. Germline lookup yields CDR1 DFQATT and CDR2 SNEGSKA (reference sequence). In DNA form, the CDR3 reads TGCAGTGCTACGTATAAATACAATGAGCAGTTCTTC. Its protein is CSATYKYNEQFF.

The rearrangement joins TRBV27 to TRBJ2-3; D assignment may be TRBD1 or TRBD2 (6 bases each). Germline CDR1 reads MNHEY; CDR2 reads SMNVEV (reference sequence). This CDR3 is built from 14 residues. V was shortened by 9 bases and J by 3 bases, with 16 bases between the two germline ends. CDR3 amino acids: CASGGVGATDTQYF. In DNA form, the CDR3 reads TGTGCCAGTGGAGGGGTGGGGGCAACAGATACGCAGTATTTT.

The table lists this clonotype with many counts. The gene calls are TRBV5-6 and TRBJ2-5; D is ambiguous. Trimming removed 3 bases from V and 5 bases from J, with 11 bases in between. CDR1 is SGHDT and CDR2 is YYEEEE in the germline V gene. This CDR3 comprises 13 residues. The CDR3 spells CASSWKQRETQYF. CDR3 sequence (DNA): TGTGCCAGCAGCTGGAAGCAACGGGAGACCCAGTACTTC. The entire variable domain, with the rest obtained from reference TRBV5-6 and TRBJ2-5, is as follows: DAGVTQSPTHLIKTRGQQVTLRCSPKSGHDTVSWYQQALGQGPQFIFQYYEEEERQRGNFPDRFSGHQFPNYSSELNVNALLLGDSALYLCASSWKQRETQYFGPGTRLLVL.

V is TRBV19 and J is TRBJ2-1; a possible D gene is TRBD2 (5 bases). Trimming took off 4 bases at V and 4 bases at J, with 17 bases between the two ends. CDR3 length: 16 residues. Looked up from germline, CDR1 is LNHDA and CDR2 is SQIVND (reference sequence). The CDR3 spells CASSTGQGGRYNEQFF. Here the CDR3 DNA reads TGTGCCAGTAGTACGGGCCAAGGAGGAAGGTACAATGAGCAGTTCTTC.

This clonotype was counted a few times. The rearrangement links TRBV6-1 to TRBJ1-4; D gene unclear. Looked up from germline, CDR1 is MNHNS and CDR2 is SASEGT. V shed 4 bases and J shed 0 bases, with 12 bases lying between them. The CDR3 spans 16 residues. The CDR3 sequence is CASSGDVRATNEKLFF. The CDR3 DNA is TGTGCCAGCAGTGGAGACGTAAGAGCAACTAATGAAAAACTGTTTTTT.

This clonotype was seen ten or more times. The rearrangement joins TRBV6-6 to TRBJ2-7; D possibly corresponds to TRBD2 (5 bases). Germline V lookup: CDR1 MNHNY, CDR2 SVGAGI (reference sequence). Trimming took off 6 bases at V and 3 bases at J, with 6 bases between the two ends. This CDR3 contains 11 residues. The CDR3 nucleotides read TGTGCCAGCAGCGAGGGCTACGAGCAGTACTTC. Protein sequence: CASSEGYEQYF.

This clonotype was seen a few times. The V call is TRBV28, the J call TRBJ2-6, with D uncertain. The CDR3 extends over 14 amino acids. Germline V gene sequence: CDR1 MDHEN, CDR2 SYDVKM. The V and J ends lost 3 bases and 4 bases respectively, with 7 bases between them. CDR3 amino acids: CASSFFSGANVLTF. The CDR3 DNA sequence: TGTGCCAGCAGTTTTTTTTCCGGGGCCAACGTCCTGACTTTC.

This clonotype occurred a few times. The chain uses TRBV12-3 or TRBV12-4 and TRBJ2-5; 8 nucleotides agree with TRBD2. This CDR3 region has 15 residues. Germline trimming cut 0 bases from V and 2 bases from J; bases unmatched to any gene: 2. CDR3 DNA sequence: TGTGCCAGCAGTTTAGCCGGGGGGGTACAAGAGACCCAGTACTTC. Amino acid sequence: CASSLAGGVQETQYF.

Only a few counts were recorded for this clonotype. The chain links TRBV20-1 to TRBJ2-5; D call uncertain. The CDR3 totals 13 residues. Trimming took 1 base from V and 5 from J, leaving 11 bases between them. Germline V gives CDR1 DFQATT, CDR2 SNEGSKA (reference sequence). In nucleotides, the CDR3 is TGCAGTGCTAGAGGCCCGACGAGGGAGACCCAGTACTTC. Protein product: CSARGPTRETQYF.

This clonotype has just a few counts. V and J are TRBV14 and TRBJ2-7, with D perhaps assigned TRBD1 or TRBD2 (5 bases each). Trimming removed 5 bases from V and 0 bases from J, with 14 bases in between. CDR1 is SGHDN and CDR2 is FVKESK in the germline V gene. The CDR3 runs to 15 residues. The CDR3 reads CASSAGAKGSYEQYF. CDR3 nucleotides: TGTGCCAGCAGCGCCGGGGCCAAGGGCTCCTACGAGCAGTACTTC.

The rearrangement links TRBV9 to TRBJ1-1; D unresolved. With 2 bases removed from V and 1 base from J, the gap between germline ends came to 18 bases. Germline V gene sequence: CDR1 SGDLS, CDR2 YYNGEE. CDR3 size: 17 residues. The CDR3 nucleotides read TGTGCCAGCAGCGTGTTATCGGGCGGGTCGGGGAACACTGAAGCTTTCTTT. It codes for CASSVLSGGSGNTEAFF.

This clonotype has a count of ten or more. The chain has TRBV12-3 or TRBV12-4 and TRBJ1-1, with D possibly matching TRBD1 (6 bases). The CDR3 extends over 17 amino acids. Between the trimmed V and J ends, which lost 4 bases and 2 bases, there was a span of 20 bases. The CDR3 loop reads CASSSHRVRLQNTEAFF. The DNA for the CDR3 is TGTGCCAGCAGTTCCCACAGGGTTAGACTCCAAAACACTGAAGCTTTCTTT.

In this sample, this clonotype turned up many times. The chain joins TRBV20-1 to TRBJ2-2; D unresolved. The V gene lost 3 bases and the J gene lost 4 bases, with 9 bases spanning the gap. Germline assignment: CDR1 DFQATT and CDR2 SNEGSKA (reference sequence). The CDR3 runs to 13 residues. CDR3 bases: TGCAGTGCTAGTGGTGTAGGCACCGGGGAGCTGTTTTTT. Its translation is CSASGVGTGELFF.

This chain links TRBV29-1 with TRBJ2-7; 8 bases map to TRBD1. Germline V gene data show CDR1 as SQVTM and CDR2 as ANQGSEA. The junction had 10 bases not matched to a gene; V was cut back by 1 base and J by 2 bases. CDR3 size: 16 residues. The CDR3 DNA sequence: TGCAGCGTTGAAGGTGGGGACAGGAGGGGCCCCTACGAGCAGTACTTC. Protein sequence: CSVEGGDRRGPYEQYF.